The TCR beta chain described here comes from a study of blood T cell repertoires in COVID-19. The CDR3 is 15 residues long. Germline CDR1 is SGHAT and CDR2 is FQNNGV. Trimming took off 1 base at V and 10 bases at J, with 14 bases between the two ends. Some clones are missing from TCRdb's copy, which holds only in-frame ones; the method was immunoSEQ multiplex PCR. The sample comprises roughly 250,000 clones, roughly 86% of which are singletons, and 0.65% to 0.9% rests with the top ten. The genes are TRBV11-2 and TRBJ1-6; D uncertain. This receptor was identified in a woman in her twenties or thirties with acute or convalescent COVID-19. Specimen: peripheral blood. The CDR3 DNA sequence: TGTGCCAGCAGCTTAGTTGCCAGTGCCCACTCACCCCTCCACTTT. Residues: CASSLVASAHSPLHF.